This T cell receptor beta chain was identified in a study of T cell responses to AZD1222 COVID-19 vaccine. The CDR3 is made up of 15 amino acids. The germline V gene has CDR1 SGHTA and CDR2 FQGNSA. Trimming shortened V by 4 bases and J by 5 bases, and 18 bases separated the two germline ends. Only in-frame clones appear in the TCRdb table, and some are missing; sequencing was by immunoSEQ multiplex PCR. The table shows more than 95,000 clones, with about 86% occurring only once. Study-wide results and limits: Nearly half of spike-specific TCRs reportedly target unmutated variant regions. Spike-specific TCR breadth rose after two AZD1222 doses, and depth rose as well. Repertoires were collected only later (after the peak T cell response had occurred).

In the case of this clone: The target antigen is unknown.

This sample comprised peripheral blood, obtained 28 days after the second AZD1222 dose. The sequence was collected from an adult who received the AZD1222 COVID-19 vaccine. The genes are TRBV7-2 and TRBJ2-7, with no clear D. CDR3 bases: TGTGCCAGCAGCTCACAAATGAACACGGTCCACGAGCAGTACTTC. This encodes CASSSQMNTVHEQYF.